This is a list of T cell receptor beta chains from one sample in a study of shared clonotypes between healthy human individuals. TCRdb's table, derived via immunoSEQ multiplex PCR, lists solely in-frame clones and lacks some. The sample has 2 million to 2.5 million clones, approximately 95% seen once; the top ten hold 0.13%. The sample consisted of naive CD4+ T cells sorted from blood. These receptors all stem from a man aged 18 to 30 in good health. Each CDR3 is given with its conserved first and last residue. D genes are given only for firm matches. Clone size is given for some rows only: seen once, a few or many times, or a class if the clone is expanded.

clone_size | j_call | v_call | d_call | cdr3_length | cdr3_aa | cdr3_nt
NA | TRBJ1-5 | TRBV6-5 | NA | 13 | CASSYTSNQPQHF | TGTGCCAGCAGTTACACCAGCAATCAGCCCCAGCATTTT
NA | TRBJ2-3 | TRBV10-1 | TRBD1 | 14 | CASSDRGPDGTQYF | TGCGCCAGCTCCGACAGGGGCCCGGATGGTACGCAGTATTTT
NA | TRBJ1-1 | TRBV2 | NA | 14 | CASSEREENTEAFF | TGTGCCAGCAGTGAAAGGGAGGAGAACACTGAAGCTTTCTTT
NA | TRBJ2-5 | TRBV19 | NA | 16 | CASSPAQLTNQETQYF | TGTGCCAGTTCCCCCGCCCAACTCACAAACCAAGAGACCCAGTACTTC
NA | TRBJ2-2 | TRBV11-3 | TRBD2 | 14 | CASSSGSSTGELFF | TGTGCCAGCAGTAGCGGGAGTAGCACCGGGGAGCTGTTTTTT
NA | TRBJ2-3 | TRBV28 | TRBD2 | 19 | CASTTVGYLGLAGTDTQYF | TGTGCCAGCACCACGGTCGGGTACTTAGGACTAGCGGGAACAGATACGCAGTATTTT
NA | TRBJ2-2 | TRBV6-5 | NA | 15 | CASSPGSQNTGELFF | TGTGCCAGCAGTCCGGGATCACAGAACACCGGGGAGCTGTTTTTT
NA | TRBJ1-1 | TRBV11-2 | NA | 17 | CASSYLTETRGVTEAFF | TGTGCCAGCAGCTACTTGACAGAGACGAGGGGAGTCACTGAAGCTTTCTTT
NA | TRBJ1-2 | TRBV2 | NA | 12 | CASMQTNYGYTF | TGTGCCAGCATGCAGACTAACTATGGCTACACCTTC
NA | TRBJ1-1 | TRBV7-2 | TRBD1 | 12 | CASSLGTGEAFF | TGTGCCAGCAGCTTAGGGACAGGGGAAGCTTTCTTT
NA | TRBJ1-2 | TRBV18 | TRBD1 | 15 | CASSPTAGQHYGYTF | TGTGCCAGCTCACCTACGGCGGGACAGCACTATGGCTACACCTTC
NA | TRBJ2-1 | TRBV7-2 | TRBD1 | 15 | CASSLVPQGGGEQFF | TGTGCCAGCAGCTTAGTACCACAGGGGGGCGGTGAGCAGTTCTTC
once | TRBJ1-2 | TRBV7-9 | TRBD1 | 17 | CASSSGTGTAHNYGYTF | TGTGCCAGCAGCTCCGGAACCGGGACAGCTCATAACTATGGCTACACCTTC
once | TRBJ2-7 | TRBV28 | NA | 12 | CASSRLRAEQYF | TGTGCCAGCAGCAGACTTCGTGCCGAGCAGTACTTC
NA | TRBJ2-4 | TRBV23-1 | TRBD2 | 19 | CASSQGHLAGAPAKNIQYF | TGCGCCAGCAGTCAAGGACATCTAGCGGGGGCCCCAGCCAAAAACATTCAGTACTTC
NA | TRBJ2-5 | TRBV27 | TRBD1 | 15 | CASSPYIQGLETQYF | TGTGCCAGCAGTCCGTATATACAGGGGTTAGAGACCCAGTACTTC
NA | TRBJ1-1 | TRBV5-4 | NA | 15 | CASSLAPGRNTEAFF | TGTGCCAGCAGCTTGGCCCCTGGACGGAACACTGAAGCTTTCTTT
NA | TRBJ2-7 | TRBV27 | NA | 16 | CASSRQMAGVGGEQYF | TGTGCCAGCAGCCGCCAGATGGCAGGGGTGGGTGGAGAGCAGTACTTC